The clone carrying this TCR beta chain showed up just a few times. Its antigen is as yet unknown. The TCRbeta library incorporated unique molecular identifiers. TCRdb reanalysed the PCR reads using MiXCR and keeps one entry per CDR3 protein. Among approximately 110,000 distinct CDR3 sequences listed, 23% were seen once. The entry originates in a study of T-cell reconstitution after alpha-beta-depleted transplantation in children. Trimming took 5 bases from V and 4 from J; bases not matched to a gene: 5. Germline CDR1 and CDR2: SGHTA and FQGNSA. The CDR3 covers 14 residues. Findings and caveats of the study: The origin of high day-60 TCRbeta diversity in some patients lay in surviving recipient T cells and thymic progenitors. Newly made T cells mostly supplied T-cell counts and diversity one year after transplant. Alpha-beta T cells about two months after transplant reportedly derived from several hundred expanded graft clones.

The chain links TRBV7-2 to TRBJ2-7; 10 positions agree with TRBD2. The sequence came from a male patient aged 2 to 9 who had a stem cell transplant for chronic granulomatous disease, so the T cells may come from the graft donor. The material sequenced was PBMCs, mostly from graft donor cells, taken 180 days after TCRalphabeta/CD19-depleted stem cell transplant. The CDR3 DNA reads TGTGCCAGCAGCCCAACTAGCGGGAATTACGAGCAGTACTTC. Amino acids: CASSPTSGNYEQYF.